These 27 T cell receptor beta chains came from one sample sequenced in a study of T cells in Graves' hyperthyroidism and ophthalmopathy (dated by TCRdb to between 2018 and 2021). The library was generated by multiplex PCR. Sequencing used an Illumina HiSeq 2000. TCR beta CDR3 regions were amplified from RNA transcripts. The TCR CDR3 was subjected to a first round of RT-PCR using the HTBI primer set and the Qiagen OneStep RT-PCR kit. Through fastp at Q25 and MiXCR, TCRdb rebuilt clones from the public reads, retaining in-frame beta chains. Each CDR3 protein gets just one entry, which takes the most common genes and DNA from the rows behind it. The sample data list about 840,000 distinct CDR3 sequences, and 35% to 40% of these were observed just once. The top ten hold roughly 8.3% of the sample. Sequenced material: blood. These receptors all come from a man between 18 and 29 years old with Graves' hyperthyroidism.

This clonotype was observed a handful of times. This chain links TRBV20-1 with TRBJ1-5; D may be TRBD1 (5 bases). CDR3 length: 15 amino acids. Germline lookup yields CDR1 DFQATT and CDR2 SNEGSKA (reference sequence). V gave up 0 bases and J gave up 5 bases, with 14 bases separating them. The CDR3 loop is CSAREAAREYQPQHF. CDR3 in DNA: TGCAGTGCTAGAGAGGCGGCCAGGGAGTATCAGCCCCAGCATTTT.

The chain combines TRBV6-6 with TRBJ2-7; D is unresolved. Trimming cost V 8 bases and J 3 bases, with 8 bases left between them. The CDR3 is 11 amino acids. The germline CDR1 and CDR2 sequences are MNHNY and SVGAGI (reference sequence). CDR3: CASLVGYEQYF. In nucleotides, the CDR3 is TGTGCCAGCTTGGTCGGCTACGAGCAGTACTTC.

The rearrangement uses TRBV6-5 and TRBJ2-5; D gene ambiguous. This CDR3 has 15 residues. Germline values: CDR1 MNHEY, CDR2 SVGAGI. The V and J ends lost 5 bases and 4 bases respectively, with 17 bases between them. Here the CDR3 reads CASSELPGPPETQYF. In nucleotides, the CDR3 is TGTGCCAGCAGTGAGCTACCAGGTCCGCCAGAGACCCAGTACTTC.

DNA of the CDR3: TGTGCCAGCAGCTTGACCCAGGGGTTGGGTAGCAATCAGCCCCAGCATTTT. Its translation: CASSLTQGLGSNQPQHF. This sequence joins TRBV5-5 and TRBJ1-5; possible D gene TRBD1, 6 bases. CDR3 length: 17 residues. CDR1 SGHKS and CDR2 YYEKEE come from the germline V gene (reference sequence). V was shortened by 1 base and J by 0 bases, with 14 bases between the two germline ends.

The table lists this clonotype with many counts. This chain joins TRBV19 and TRBJ2-2, with a tentative D call TRBD1 (5 bases). CDR1 LNHDA and CDR2 SQIVND come from the germline V gene (reference sequence). This CDR3 is 14 amino acids long. The germline V and J ends were trimmed by 7 bases and 0 bases, with 9 bases remaining between them. The CDR3: CASTQGPNTGELFF. The CDR3 DNA sequence: TGTGCCAGTACGCAGGGCCCGAACACCGGGGAGCTGTTTTTT.

This clonotype occurred many times. CDR3 protein: CAGEQVTNYGYTF. CDR3 coding DNA: TGTGCCGGCGAACAGGTCACTAACTATGGCTACACCTTC. This chain links TRBV10-3 with TRBJ1-2; TRBD1 is a possible D gene (5 bases). With 11 bases removed from V and 0 bases from J, the gap between germline ends came to 13 bases. Germline V gene sequence: CDR1 ENHRY, CDR2 SYGVKD. CDR3 size: 13 residues.

This clonotype was detected many times. The gene calls are TRBV20-1 and TRBJ1-2; maybe TRBD1 (5 bases). The germline V and J ends were trimmed by 4 bases and 4 bases, with 10 bases remaining between them. CDR1 and CDR2 (germline): DFQATT, SNEGSKA (reference sequence). The CDR3 loop spans 12 amino acids. The CDR3 spells CSAISGTYGYTF. CDR3 nucleotide sequence: TGCAGTGCTATCTCCGGGACCTATGGCTACACCTTC.

Remarks on this clonotype: A read error may produce the germline difference seen at one junction end. The chain employs TRBV2 and TRBJ2-5; weak D call: TRBD2 (5 bases). Germline loops: CDR1 SNHLY, CDR2 FYNNEI. This CDR3 spans 14 amino acids. The CDR3 DNA reads as TGTGCCAGCATCACAGCGGAAATTCAAGAGACCCAGCACTTC. Protein product: CASITAEIQETQHF.

In its sample, this clonotype was seen a few times. This chain joins TRBV5-1 and TRBJ2-7, with 10 positions matching TRBD2. The CDR3 has 14 residues. With 5 bases clipped from V and 2 bases from J, the junction kept 4 bases outside the gene matches. The germline CDR1 and CDR2 sequences are SGHRS and YFSETQ. This CDR3 reads CASRSGTSAYEQYF. CDR3 nucleotide sequence: TGCGCCAGCAGATCCGGGACTAGCGCCTACGAGCAGTACTTC.

The sample holds many counts of this clonotype. CDR3 sequence reads: CASSDSGSTDTQYF. The CDR3 DNA reads as TGTGCCAGCAGTGATTCGGGCAGCACAGATACGCAGTATTTT. The chain combines TRBV25-1 with TRBJ2-3; D not resolved. CDR3 length equals 14 residues. Deletions cut 3 bases from V and 0 bases from J, with 7 bases between. Germline-derived CDR1 and CDR2 are MGHDK and SYGVNS.

V gene TRBV6-5 combines with J gene TRBJ2-2, with a possible D match to TRBD1 (6 bases). The CDR3 is 14 residues long. Between the trimmed V and J ends, which lost 5 bases and 6 bases, there was a span of 13 bases. Germline V gene sequence: CDR1 MNHEY, CDR2 SVGAGI. CDR3 protein: CASSGWTAAGELFF. The CDR3 DNA reads TGTGCCAGCAGTGGATGGACAGCCGCCGGGGAGCTGTTTTTT.

This clonotype came up many times. V gene TRBV2 combines with J gene TRBJ1-5; 9 bases fit TRBD1. With V trimmed by 7 bases and J by 4 bases, 5 bases remained unmatched. From germline, CDR1 is SNHLY and CDR2 FYNNEI. The CDR3 is made up of 14 amino acids. The chain's CDR3 is CASNGDRANQPQHF. The CDR3 region has the DNA TGTGCCAGCAACGGGGACAGGGCAAATCAGCCCCAGCATTTT. Full variable domain (outside the CDR3, taken from reference TRBV2 and TRBJ1-5): EPEVTQTPSHQVTQMGQEVILRCVPISNHLYFYWYRQILGQKVEFLVSFYNNEISEKSEIFDDQFSVERPDGSNFTLKIRSTKLEDSAMYFCASNGDRANQPQHFGDGTRLSIL.

The chain has TRBV7-9 and TRBJ2-6, with unresolved D. The germline gives CDR1 SEHNR, CDR2 FQNEAQ (reference sequence). Trimming removed 1 base at V and 3 bases at J, with 4 bases between. This CDR3 has 14 amino acids. This chain's CDR3 is CASSLDLGANVLTF. CDR3 in DNA: TGTGCCAGCAGCTTAGATCTTGGGGCCAACGTCCTGACTTTC.

The sample holds one count of this clonotype. V is TRBV25-1 and J is TRBJ2-7; tentatively, D is TRBD1 or TRBD2 (5 bases each). V was pared by 6 bases and J by 1 base, with 13 bases between. The germline V gene encodes CDR1 MGHDK and CDR2 SYGVNS. The CDR3 sequence is 14 residues long. The CDR3 DNA follows: TGTGCCAGCAGCTTGGGACGGATGTCCTACGAGCAGTACTTC. Protein: CASSLGRMSYEQYF.

Points on this clonotype: A read error may produce the germline difference seen at one junction end. This chain joins TRBV6-5 and TRBJ2-7, with D perhaps TRBD1 (7 bases). The germline CDR1 and CDR2 sequences are MNHEY and SVGAGI. The CDR3 consists of 14 residues. For the CDR3, the DNA is TGTGCCAGCAGTTTAGGGCAGGGGGGCTACGGGCAGTACTTC. Amino acid sequence: CASSLGQGGYGQYF.

This clonotype has a count of ten or more. This chain uses TRBV24-1 with TRBJ1-2; D gene ambiguous. The germline V gene has CDR1 KGHDR and CDR2 SFDVKD. The germline V and J ends were trimmed by 6 bases and 6 bases, with 13 bases remaining between them. The CDR3 spans 13 residues. CDR3 nucleotide sequence: TGTGCCACCAGTATGAGGGATTGGAATGGCTACACCTTC. It encodes CATSMRDWNGYTF.

This chain joins TRBV20-1 and TRBJ1-5; D is unresolved. Germline CDR1 DFQATT, CDR2 SNEGSKA (reference sequence). CDR3 length equals 15 residues. V was trimmed by 5 bases and J by 0 bases, leaving 14 bases between them. CDR3 sequence: CSAGRAVYSNQPQHF. The CDR3 DNA is TGCAGTGCTGGGCGGGCGGTTTATAGCAATCAGCCCCAGCATTTT.

In this sample, this clonotype turned up many times. The J gene is TRBJ1-1, the V gene TRBV29-1; D is possibly TRBD1 (5 bases). Trimming removed 3 bases from V and 8 bases from J, with 13 bases in between. The CDR3 runs 12 residues. Germline lookup yields CDR1 SQVTM and CDR2 ANQGSEA. CDR3 region: CSVDSGRTEAFF. The CDR3 DNA is TGCAGCGTTGATTCAGGGAGGACCGAAGCTTTCTTT.

The chain carries TRBV13 and TRBJ1-1; D unclear. The V end was cut by 5 bases, the J end by 4 bases, with 11 bases between. CDR3 length: 13 residues. The germline gives CDR1 PRHDT, CDR2 FYEKMQ (reference sequence). The CDR3 DNA sequence: TGTGCCAGCAGCGGGCGGTCGTTCACTGAAGCTTTCTTT. This sequence encodes CASSGRSFTEAFF.

The rearrangement uses TRBV7-9 and TRBJ2-7; 9 nucleotides agree with TRBD1. The CDR3 covers 15 residues. Germline CDR1 and CDR2: SEHNR and FQNEAQ (reference sequence). After removal of 5 bases from V and 3 bases from J, the junction contained 8 bases not matched to a gene. The CDR3 spells CASSPGQGAHYEQYF. CDR3 DNA: TGTGCCAGCAGCCCGGGACAGGGAGCCCACTACGAGCAGTACTTC.

This clonotype was observed at least ten times. The V gene is TRBV29-1, the J gene TRBJ1-3; the D is unclear. Germline values: CDR1 SQVTM, CDR2 ANQGSEA. Trimming stripped 7 bases from V and 2 bases from J, with 24 bases between. There are 17 residues in the CDR3. The chain's CDR3 is CSDPPAGEELAGNTIYF. The CDR3 DNA is TGCAGCGACCCCCCCGCCGGGGAGGAACTCGCTGGAAACACCATATATTTT.

This clonotype came up many times. CDR3 coding DNA: TGTGCCAGCAGCGACCAGGGGCTATCTGGAAACACCATATATTTT. It translates to CASSDQGLSGNTIYF. The genes are TRBV2 and TRBJ1-3, with a weak D call TRBD1 (6 bases). The germline CDR1 and CDR2 sequences are SNHLY and FYNNEI. CDR3 length: 15 amino acids. Trimming left V 6 bases short and J 1 base short, with 13 bases between.

The chain carries TRBV6-1 and TRBJ1-1, with D possibly TRBD1 on 5 matching bases. The CDR3 is 16 residues long. V was shortened by 3 bases and J by 5 bases, with 19 bases between the two germline ends. Germline assignment: CDR1 MNHNS and CDR2 SASEGT. CDR3 amino acids: CASSDKVYGGSTEAFF. In DNA form, the CDR3 reads TGTGCCAGCAGTGATAAGGTGTACGGGGGTAGTACTGAAGCTTTCTTT.

The rearrangement uses TRBV6-5 and TRBJ2-5, with 9 positions matching TRBD1. Looked up from germline, CDR1 is MNHEY and CDR2 is SVGAGI. V dropped 2 bases and J dropped 5; count of bases not matched to a gene: 3. This CDR3 region has 14 residues. The chain's CDR3 is CASSYLQGAETQYF. As DNA, the CDR3 is TGTGCCAGCAGTTACCTACAGGGGGCGGAGACCCAGTACTTC.

This clonotype was picked up a small number of times. The germline gene is not matched at one end of the junction; a read error may be the cause. This chain uses TRBV5-1 with TRBJ1-6; TRBD1 matches at 7 bases. The germline gives CDR1 SGHRS, CDR2 YFSETQ. CDR3 length: 14 residues. The CDR3 loop reads CASSSYRGSSPLHF. In DNA, the CDR3 is TGTGCCAGCAGCTCTTACAGGGGTTCTTCACCCCTCCACTTT.

This clonotype has ten or more counts. This rearrangement joins TRBV20-1 to TRBJ2-5, with D perhaps being TRBD1 or TRBD2 (5 bases each). The germline V gene encodes CDR1 DFQATT and CDR2 SNEGSKA (reference sequence). This CDR3 spans 14 amino acids. Trimming removed 3 bases at V and 2 bases at J, with 13 bases between. The CDR3 bases are TGCAGTGCTAGGTCTGGGGACCCACAAGAGACCCAGTACTTC. Its translation is CSARSGDPQETQYF.

This clonotype was seen a handful of times. V gene TRBV11-3 combines with J gene TRBJ1-1, with no clear D. Trimming cost V 5 bases and J 3 bases, with 16 bases left between them. Germline CDR1 is SGHNT and CDR2 is YENEEA. The CDR3 length is 15 residues. CDR3 sequence reads: CASSPYGRTDTEAFF. In DNA, the CDR3 is TGTGCCAGCAGCCCGTACGGGAGGACGGACACTGAAGCTTTCTTT.